This T cell receptor beta chain was observed in a study of immune heterogeneity within non-small cell lung tumors. The study, taken as a whole, reports: With local tumor mutational burden, local T-cell clonality showed a moderate but significant correlation (R about 0.34). Tumor sites in a patient shared identical dominant CDR3 beta clonotypes and also carried site-unique high-frequency clones. T-cell receptor beta clonotypes at high frequency differed largely between individual patients.

The CDR3 length is 15 residues. Trimming took 1 base from V and 5 from J, leaving 9 bases between them. Germline V CDR1 and CDR2: MGHRA, YSYEKL. Multiplex PCR relied on 32 V and 13 J primers to amplify TCR beta CDR3. TCRdb redid the calling of the multiplex PCR reads with MiXCR, one entry per CDR3 protein. The table has over 25,000 distinct CDR3 sequences, 25% to 30% seen once; the top ten hold around 4.1%. Bulk tumor genomic DNA, about 600 ng per sample, was used as template. Widely spaced biopsies, several per primary tumor, were obtained at surgery. The study enrolled patients with untreated, newly diagnosed non-small cell lung cancer who underwent curative surgery. As for this clonotype: The antigen remains undetermined.

This rearrangement joins TRBV4-1 to TRBJ1-6; D not certain. The receptor was derived from a man in his forties or fifties with non-small cell lung cancer. The sequenced material came from lung tumor tissue. The CDR3 bases are TGCGCCAGCAGCCAAGTATTCTCAGATAATTCACCCCTCCACTTT. Translation: CASSQVFSDNSPLHF.